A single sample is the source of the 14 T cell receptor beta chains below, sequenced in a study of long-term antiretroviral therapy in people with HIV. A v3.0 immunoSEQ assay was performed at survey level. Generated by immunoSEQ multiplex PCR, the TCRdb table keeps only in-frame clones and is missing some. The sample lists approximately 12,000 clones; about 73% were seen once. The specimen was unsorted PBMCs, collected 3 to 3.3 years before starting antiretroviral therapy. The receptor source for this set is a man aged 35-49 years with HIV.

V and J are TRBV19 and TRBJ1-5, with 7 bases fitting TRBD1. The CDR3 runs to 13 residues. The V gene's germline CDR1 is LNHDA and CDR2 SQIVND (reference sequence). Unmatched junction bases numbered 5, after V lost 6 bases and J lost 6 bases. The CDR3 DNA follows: TGTGCCAGTAGCCTGACAGGGTTTCAGCCCCAGCATTTT. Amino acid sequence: CASSLTGFQPQHF.

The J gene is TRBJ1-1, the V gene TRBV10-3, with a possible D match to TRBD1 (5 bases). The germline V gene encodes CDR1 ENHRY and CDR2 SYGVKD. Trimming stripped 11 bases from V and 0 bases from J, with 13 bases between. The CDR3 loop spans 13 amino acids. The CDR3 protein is CAGRGLMNTEAFF. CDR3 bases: TGTGCCGGAAGGGGACTGATGAACACTGAAGCTTTCTTT.

The CDR3 protein is CASSQGTRVEETQYF. In DNA, the CDR3 is TGTGCCAGCAGCCAGGGGACTCGGGTGGAAGAGACCCAGTACTTC. V gene TRBV14 combines with J gene TRBJ2-5, with D possibly matching TRBD2 (6 bases). The CDR3 has 15 residues. Per the germline V gene, CDR1 is SGHDN and CDR2 is FVKESK. Trimming shortened V by 3 bases and J by 3 bases, and 14 bases separated the two germline ends.

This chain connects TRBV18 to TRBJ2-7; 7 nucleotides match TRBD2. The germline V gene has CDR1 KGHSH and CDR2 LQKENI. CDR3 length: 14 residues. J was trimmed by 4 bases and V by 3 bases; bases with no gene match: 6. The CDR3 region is CASSPGRGTYEQYF. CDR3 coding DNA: TGTGCCAGCTCACCGGGGAGGGGAACTTACGAGCAGTACTTC.

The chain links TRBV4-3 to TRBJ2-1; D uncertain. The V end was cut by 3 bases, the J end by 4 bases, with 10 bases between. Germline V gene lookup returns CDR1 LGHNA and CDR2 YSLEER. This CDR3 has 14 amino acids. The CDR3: CASSQVGQYNEQFF. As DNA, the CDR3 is TGCGCCAGCAGCCAGGTCGGTCAATACAATGAGCAGTTCTTC.

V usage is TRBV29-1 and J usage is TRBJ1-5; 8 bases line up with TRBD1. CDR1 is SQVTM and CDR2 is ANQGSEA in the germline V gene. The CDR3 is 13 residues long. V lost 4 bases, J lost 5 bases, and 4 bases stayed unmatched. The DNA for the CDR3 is TGCAGCGTTGCGGACAGGGCGGATCAGCCCCAGCATTTT. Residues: CSVADRADQPQHF.

The CDR3 loop is CASSWTVNTEAFF. For the CDR3, the DNA is TGTGCCAGCAGCTGGACAGTGAACACTGAAGCTTTCTTT. The rearrangement links TRBV5-4 to TRBJ1-1; possible D gene TRBD1, 6 bases. The ends were cut back, 3 bases at V and 0 bases at J, with 6 bases in the middle. Germline V gene data show CDR1 as SGHNT and CDR2 as YYREEE (reference sequence). The length of the CDR3 is 13 residues.

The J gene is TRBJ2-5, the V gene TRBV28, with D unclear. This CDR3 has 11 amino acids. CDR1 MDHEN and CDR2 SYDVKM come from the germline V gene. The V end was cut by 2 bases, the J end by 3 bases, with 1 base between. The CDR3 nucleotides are TGTGCCAGCAGTTTAGAAGAGACCCAGTACTTC. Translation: CASSLEETQYF.

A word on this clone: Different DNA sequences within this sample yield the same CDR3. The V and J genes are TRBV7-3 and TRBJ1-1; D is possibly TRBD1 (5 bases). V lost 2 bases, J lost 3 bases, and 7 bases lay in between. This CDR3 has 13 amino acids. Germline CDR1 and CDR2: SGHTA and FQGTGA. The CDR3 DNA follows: TGTGCCAGCAGCTTACGAGGGGACACTGAAGCTTTCTTT. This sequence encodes CASSLRGDTEAFF.

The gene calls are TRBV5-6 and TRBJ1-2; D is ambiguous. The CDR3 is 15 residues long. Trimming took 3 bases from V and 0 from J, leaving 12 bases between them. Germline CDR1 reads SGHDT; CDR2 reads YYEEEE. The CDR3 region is CASSSGLSPNYGYTF. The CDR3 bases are TGTGCCAGCAGCTCCGGGCTCAGTCCTAACTATGGCTACACCTTC.

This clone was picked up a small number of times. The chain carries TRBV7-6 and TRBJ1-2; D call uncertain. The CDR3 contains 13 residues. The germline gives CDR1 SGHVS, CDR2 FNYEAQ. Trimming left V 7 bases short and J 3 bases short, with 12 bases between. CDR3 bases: TGTGCCAGCACCGACGGGGTCGACTATGGCTACACCTTC. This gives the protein CASTDGVDYGYTF.

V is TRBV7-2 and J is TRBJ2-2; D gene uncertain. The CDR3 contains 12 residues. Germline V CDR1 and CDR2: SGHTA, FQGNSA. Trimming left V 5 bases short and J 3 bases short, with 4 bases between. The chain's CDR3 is CASSRDTGELFF. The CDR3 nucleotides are TGTGCCAGCAGCCGGGACACCGGGGAGCTGTTTTTT.

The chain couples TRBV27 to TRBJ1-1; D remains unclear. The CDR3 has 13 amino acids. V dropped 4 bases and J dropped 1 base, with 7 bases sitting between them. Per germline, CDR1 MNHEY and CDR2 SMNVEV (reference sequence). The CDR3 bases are TGTGCCAGCAGTTCCGACAAGAACACTGAAGCTTTCTTT. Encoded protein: CASSSDKNTEAFF.

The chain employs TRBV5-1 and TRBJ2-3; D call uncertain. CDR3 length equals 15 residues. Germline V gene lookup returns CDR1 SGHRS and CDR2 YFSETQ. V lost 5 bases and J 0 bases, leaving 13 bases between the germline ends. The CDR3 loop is CASRLDLSSTDTQYF. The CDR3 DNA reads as TGCGCCAGCAGGCTTGACCTGTCGAGCACAGATACGCAGTATTTT.